Listed below are T cell receptor beta chains from one sample, sequenced in a study of blood T cell repertoires in COVID-19. The assay was immunoSEQ multiplex PCR, and TCRdb's table has in-frame clones only and misses some. Among more than 15,000 clones listed, 85% to 90% were seen once. Sequenced sample: peripheral blood. Receptor source: a woman older than 75 with COVID-19, enrolled during active disease. Both conserved end residues are part of each CDR3. Clone size is not always given. Where it is, it says once, few, many or a class for expanded clones.

TRBV19	TRBJ2-7	-	CASSPRARGNGEQYF
TRBV2	TRBJ2-1	-	CASSAGGRTVNEQFF
TRBV9	TRBJ2-3	-	CASSVLGSGSPDTQYF
TRBV19	TRBJ2-2	-	CASSRDTLRKGELFF
TRBV10-3	TRBJ2-5	-	CAISGGLRETQYF
TRBV27	TRBJ2-5	once	CASMSQATQETQYF
TRBV19	TRBJ2-2	-	CASSMFAGTGELFF
TRBV9	TRBJ2-2	-	CASSVAGFQAGELFF
TRBV6-5	TRBJ1-5	-	CASSTSGQPNQPQHF
TRBV7-2	TRBJ2-1	-	CASSLVRTGRSRNEQFF
TRBV5-5	TRBJ2-1	-	CASSLGSGGKQFF
TRBV7-2	TRBJ1-5	once	CASSLDRGGQPQHF
TRBV19	TRBJ1-1	-	CASSQRSAGRTEAFF
TRBV18	TRBJ2-1	-	CASSRPGLNSDNEQFF
TRBV5-1	TRBJ2-2	once	CASSFPTSGGKIGELFF
TRBV7-2	TRBJ2-7	-	CASSSADRGLYEQYF
TRBV28	TRBJ2-5	-	CASTRQTGSQYF
TRBV29-1	TRBJ2-3	once	CSVVARGGIDTQYF
TRBV5-5	TRBJ2-2	-	CASSRQTTGELFF
TRBV6-5	TRBJ2-5	-	CASRTSGFQETQYF
TRBV7-2	TRBJ2-5	-	CASSSPAGGWETQYF
TRBV20-1	TRBJ1-5	once	CSASRGFQSNQPQHF
TRBV5-5	TRBJ2-7	-	CASSLAVTGFSYEQYF
TRBV19	TRBJ1-2	-	CASSPPDRANYGYTF
TRBV19	TRBJ2-7	-	CASSITVVGDRAAYEQYF
TRBV7-7	TRBJ2-5	-	CASSLGGPGGETQYF
TRBV19	TRBJ1-2	-	CASSTPGFGYTF
TRBV5-1	TRBJ2-5	-	CASSLGPQGRQETQYF
TRBV10-3	TRBJ2-3	-	CATLPGRGAGTDTQYF
TRBV4-1	TRBJ1-2	-	CASSQEVTGEDGYTF
TRBV6-6	TRBJ1-3	-	CASSYAVTGGGNTIYF
TRBV7-9	TRBJ1-4	-	CASSTDRGAREKLFF
TRBV18	TRBJ2-1	-	CASSPGLAGDNEQFF
TRBV4-2	TRBJ2-5	-	CASSQGSGLAGQETQYF
TRBV24-1	TRBJ2-1	few	CATSDFSGNNEQFF
TRBV12-5	TRBJ2-3	-	CASGLQGGPDTQYF
TRBV5-1	TRBJ2-1	-	CASSLEGLSEWGLNEQFF
TRBV5-1	TRBJ1-2	-	CASSLAPNFYGYTF
TRBV18	TRBJ1-1	-	CASSPSGVVLNTEAFF
TRBV6-5	TRBJ2-3	-	CASSDSGRAPDTQYF
TRBV6-2/TRBV6-3	TRBJ2-7	-	CASSYAGRGGFEQYF
TRBV27	TRBJ2-5	-	CASSSYRGASVGGGTQYF
TRBV28	TRBJ1-5	-	CASSFPSAQHF
TRBV7-2	TRBJ2-5	-	CASSSPLWDTQETQYF
TRBV27	TRBJ2-7	-	CASSFLTGTGDYEQYF
TRBV28	TRBJ1-5	-	CASSPGGKYQPQHF
TRBV10-3	TRBJ2-1	once	CAISESSGRAGEQFF
TRBV2	TRBJ1-2	-	CASSDWRGLHSYGYTF
TRBV5-1	TRBJ1-5	-	CASSLEGRDSNQPQHF
TRBV24-1	TRBJ1-2	-	CATSSPGVGGYTF
TRBV12-5	TRBJ1-2	-	CASGLDRGYGYTF
TRBV4-3	TRBJ1-2	-	CASSQYEGDNYGYTF
TRBV5-1	TRBJ2-7	-	CASSLRDSASGEQYF
TRBV19	TRBJ1-2	few	CASSRQYGYTF
TRBV2	TRBJ2-5	-	CASSKMAEVGTQYF
TRBV21-1	TRBJ2-7	-	CASGGQGVEYEQYF
TRBV6-2/TRBV6-3	TRBJ2-7	-	CASSLSDEQYF
TRBV7-9	TRBJ1-6	-	CASSLAIGDRTHSPLHF
TRBV3-1/TRBV3-2	TRBJ2-5	-	CASSQVGRGQETQYF